A single count supports the clone carrying this T cell receptor beta chain. Its specificity is unknown. Clones were sequenced by immunoSEQ multiplex PCR, and TCRdb holds only the in-frame ones, with some missing. The sample includes 20,000 to 25,000 clones, approximately 90% of them seen just once. This CDR3 region has 16 residues. Trimming took off 1 base at V and 0 bases at J, with 12 bases between the two ends. Per germline, CDR1 LGHNA and CDR2 YSLEER. The entry originates in a study of T cells after posttransplantation cyclophosphamide. Controls had myeloablative marrow grafts with methotrexate and calcineurin inhibitor, sampled at 1 year. Broader study findings: After PTCy, TRB diversity resembled that of CNI/methotrexate controls. Blood and skin or GI T cell repertoires showed limited TRB overlap.

V gene TRBV4-3 combines with J gene TRBJ1-1; a possible D gene is TRBD1 (5 bases). The sample was PBMCs, taken less than 400 days after allogeneic stem cell transplant with calcineurin inhibitor and methotrexate. The sequence was obtained from a female patient younger than 45 who received an allogeneic stem cell transplant from an unrelated donor, was CMV-positive, and had acute and chronic GVHD. Some T cells may be provided by the graft donor. The CDR3 region has the DNA TGCGCCAGCAGCCAAGTTATAAGCAGGGTGAACACTGAAGCTTTCTTT. Residues: CASSQVISRVNTEAFF.